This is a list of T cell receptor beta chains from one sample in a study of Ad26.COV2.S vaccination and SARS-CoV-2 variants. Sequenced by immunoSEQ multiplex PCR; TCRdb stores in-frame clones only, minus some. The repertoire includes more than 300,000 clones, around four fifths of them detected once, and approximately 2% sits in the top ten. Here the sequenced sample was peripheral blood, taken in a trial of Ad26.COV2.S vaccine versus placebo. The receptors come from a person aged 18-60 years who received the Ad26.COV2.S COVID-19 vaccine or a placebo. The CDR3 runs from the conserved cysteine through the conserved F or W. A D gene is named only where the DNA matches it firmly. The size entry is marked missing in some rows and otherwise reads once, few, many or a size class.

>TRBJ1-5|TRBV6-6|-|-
TGTGCCAGCACCCCCACGTCGGGGGGCGTCCAGCCCCAGCATTTT
CASTPTSGGVQPQHF
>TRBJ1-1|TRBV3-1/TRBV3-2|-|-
TGTGCCAGCAGCCCCTCCGACGGGGGTAGAGCTGAAGCTTTCTTT
CASSPSDGGRAEAFF
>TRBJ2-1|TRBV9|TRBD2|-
TGTGCCAGCAGCCCCCTGACTAGCGGGGGGTCCTCCTACAATGAGCAGTTCTTC
CASSPLTSGGSSYNEQFF
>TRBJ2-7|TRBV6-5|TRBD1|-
TGTGCCAGCAGGGGAGGGACAGGGATTTCCTACGAGCAGTACTTC
CASRGGTGISYEQYF
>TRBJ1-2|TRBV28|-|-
TGTGCCAGCAACAGTGGGTTTTATGGCTACACCTTC
CASNSGFYGYTF
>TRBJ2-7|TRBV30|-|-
TGTGCCTGGAGTACTGGGGCCCCCGGCGAGCAGTACTTC
CAWSTGAPGEQYF
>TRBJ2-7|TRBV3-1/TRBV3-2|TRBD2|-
TGTGCCAGCAGCCATTATCGCGGGGGTATCTACGAGCAGTACTTC
CASSHYRGGIYEQYF
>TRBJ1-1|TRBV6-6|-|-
TGTGCCAGCAGGCGACGACCCGGACCGAACACTGAAGCTTTCTTT
CASRRRPGPNTEAFF
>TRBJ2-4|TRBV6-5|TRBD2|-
TGTGCCAGCAGTTATCAGCCGGGACTAGCAAACATTCAGTACTTC
CASSYQPGLANIQYF
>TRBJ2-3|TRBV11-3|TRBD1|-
TGTGCCAGCAGCTCGAGGACAGGAGACACAGATACGCAGTATTTT
CASSSRTGDTDTQYF
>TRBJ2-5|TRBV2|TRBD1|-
TGTGCCCTACAGGGGTACGGAGAGACCCAGTACTTC
CALQGYGETQYF
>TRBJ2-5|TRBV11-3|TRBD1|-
TGTGCCAGCGGCAGGGGGTATTCTGGAGAGACCCAGTACTTC
CASGRGYSGETQYF
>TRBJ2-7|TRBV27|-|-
TGTGCCAGCCGCCCGCGGACCTCCTACGAGCAGTACTTC
CASRPRTSYEQYF
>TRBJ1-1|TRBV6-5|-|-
TGTGCCAGCAGTTACTCGTCCGGCATCAACACTGAAGCTTTCTTT
CASSYSSGINTEAFF
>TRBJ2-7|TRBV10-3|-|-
TGTGCCATCAGGATAGGTGGACGCTACGAGCAGTACTTC
CAIRIGGRYEQYF
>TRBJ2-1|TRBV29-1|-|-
TGCAGCGTTCAATACTACAATGGGCAGTTCTTC
CSVQYYNGQFF
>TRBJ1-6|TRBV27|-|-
TGTGCCAGCAGTTTGAGCTCCAATTCACCCCTCCACTTT
CASSLSSNSPLHF
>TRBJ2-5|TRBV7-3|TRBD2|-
TGTGCCAGCAGACCTAGCGGGGAGGAGACCCAGTACTTC
CASRPSGEETQYF
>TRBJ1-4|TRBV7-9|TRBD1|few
TGTGCCAGCAGCTTAACTTCCGGGGACAGGGGGCGAGAAAAACTGTTTTTT
CASSLTSGDRGREKLFF
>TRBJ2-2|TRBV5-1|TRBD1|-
TGCGCCAGCAGTTCACAGGGGGCCACCGGGGAGCTGTTTTTT
CASSSQGATGELFF
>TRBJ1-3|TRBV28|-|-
TGTGCCAGCAGTTTTCCCGGGGCCAACACCATATATTTT
CASSFPGANTIYF
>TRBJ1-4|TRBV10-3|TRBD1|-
TGTGCCATCAGTCGTGACGGGACAGGTGTTGAAAAACTGTTTTTT
CAISRDGTGVEKLFF
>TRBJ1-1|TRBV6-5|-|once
TGTGCCACCAACGGGCCCGCCTACACTGAAGCTTTCTTT
CATNGPAYTEAFF
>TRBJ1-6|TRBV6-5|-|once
TGTGCCAGCAGTTCTTGGACGGAATTAAATTCACCCCTCCACTTT
CASSSWTELNSPLHF
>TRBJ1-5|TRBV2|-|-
TGTGCCAGCAGAGGGAATCAGCCCCAGCATTTT
CASRGNQPQHF
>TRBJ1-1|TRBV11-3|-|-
TGTGCCAGCAGCTCGGACAGAACCACTGAAGCTTTCTTT
CASSSDRTTEAFF
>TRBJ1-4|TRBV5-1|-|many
TGCGCCAGCAGCACAGGACGGTTAGCAACTAATGAAAAACTGTTTTTT
CASSTGRLATNEKLFF
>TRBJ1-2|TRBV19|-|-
TGTGCCAGTAGTACGACGGGAGCGTCATTCTATGGCTACACCTTC
CASSTTGASFYGYTF
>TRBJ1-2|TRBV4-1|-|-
TGCGCCAGCAGCCAAGATAGGGGAGCTAACTATGGCTACACCTTC
CASSQDRGANYGYTF
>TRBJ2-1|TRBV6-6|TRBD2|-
TGTGCCAGCAGTCTTCTGCCCCCGGGACTAGCGGTCTACAATGAGCAGTTCTTC
CASSLLPPGLAVYNEQFF
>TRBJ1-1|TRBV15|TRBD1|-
TGTGCCACCAGCAGAGATCTTAGGAGGACAGGAGAAAGTGAAGCTTTCTTT
CATSRDLRRTGESEAFF
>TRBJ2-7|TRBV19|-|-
TGTGCCAGTAGTAACAGGGAGATCTACGAGCAGTACTTC
CASSNREIYEQYF
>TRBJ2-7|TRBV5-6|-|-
TGTGCCAGCAGCTTGGGGGGATACGAGCAGTACTTC
CASSLGGYEQYF
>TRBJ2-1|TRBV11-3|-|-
TGTGCCAGCAGCTTAGGGCAGGAATACAATGAGCAGTTCTTC
CASSLGQEYNEQFF
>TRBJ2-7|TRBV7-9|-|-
TGTGCCAGCAGCATAAGCTCCTACGAGCAGTACTTC
CASSISSYEQYF
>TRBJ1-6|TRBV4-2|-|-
TGTGCCAGCAGCCCTTCCGAAGGGTCCCAATATAATTCACCCCTCCACTTT
CASSPSEGSQYNSPLHF
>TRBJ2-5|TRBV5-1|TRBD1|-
TGCGCCAGCAGCAAGGGGGCGGTACAAGAGACCCAGTACTTC
CASSKGAVQETQYF
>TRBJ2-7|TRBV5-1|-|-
TGCGCCAGCAGCTTTTGGGGGTACGACGAGCAGTACTTC
CASSFWGYDEQYF
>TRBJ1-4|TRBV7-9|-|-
TGTGCCAGCATGTTGGGAAATGAAAAACTGTTTTTT
CASMLGNEKLFF
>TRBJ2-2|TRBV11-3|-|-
TGTGCCAGCAGCTTACCTTATGGCGGACCAAACACCGGGGAGCTGTTTTTT
CASSLPYGGPNTGELFF
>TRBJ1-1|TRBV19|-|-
TGTGCCAGCCGCGTGGGATCCCCCTATACTGAAGCTTTCTTT
CASRVGSPYTEAFF
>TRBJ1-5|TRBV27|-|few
TGTGCCAGCAGCTTAGACAGAAATCAGCCCCAGCATTTT
CASSLDRNQPQHF
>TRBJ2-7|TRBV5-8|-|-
TGTGCCAGCAGCTTCAGGAGCCAGTACTTC
CASSFRSQYF
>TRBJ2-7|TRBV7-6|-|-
TGTGCCAGCAGCCAGACTCCGGGGACGGACCTTTTTACCTACGAGCAGTACTTC
CASSQTPGTDLFTYEQYF
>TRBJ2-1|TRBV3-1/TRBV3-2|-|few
TGTGCCAGCAGCCAAGGAGTGGCTGCCACGGGGGGCCGTAAGTTCTTC
CASSQGVAATGGRKFF
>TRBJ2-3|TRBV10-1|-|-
TGCGCCAGCAGTGTTAGCGGCGCCACAGATACGCAGTATTTT
CASSVSGATDTQYF
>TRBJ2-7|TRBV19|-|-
TGTGCCAGTAGTATGCCCCCCGGGGGCCCCCTTGACGAGCAGTACTTC
CASSMPPGGPLDEQYF
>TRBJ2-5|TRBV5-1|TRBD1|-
TGCGCCAGCAGCTGGAATACAGGGGGAGGGACCCAGTACTTC
CASSWNTGGGTQYF
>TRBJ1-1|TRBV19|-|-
TGTGCCAGTAGTGCCAAGCGTAACACTGAAGCTTTCTTT
CASSAKRNTEAFF
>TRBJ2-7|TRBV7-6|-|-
TGTGCCAGCAGCTTAGGCAGGTTTGACGAGCAGTACTTC
CASSLGRFDEQYF
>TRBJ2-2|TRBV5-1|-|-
TGCGCCAGCAGCTTGGGCATTGCCGGTGCCGGGGAGCTGTTTTTT
CASSLGIAGAGELFF
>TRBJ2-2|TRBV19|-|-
TGTGCCAGTAGTATATTTAGAAGGGGCACCGGGGAGCTGTTTTTT
CASSIFRRGTGELFF
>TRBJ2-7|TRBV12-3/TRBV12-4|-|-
TGTGCCAGCAGTTTTTCGAGACTCCCGCGGCAGTACTTC
CASSFSRLPRQYF
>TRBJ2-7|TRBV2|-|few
TGTGCCAGCAGTGTGGCCTTACGCTCCTACGAGCAGTACTTC
CASSVALRSYEQYF
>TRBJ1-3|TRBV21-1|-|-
TGTGCCAGCAGCAAAATAGCGGGCAGGGCTGGAAACACCATATATTTT
CASSKIAGRAGNTIYF
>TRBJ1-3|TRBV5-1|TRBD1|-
TGCGCCAGCAGCTTTACAGGGGGCGATTCCAACACCATATATTTT
CASSFTGGDSNTIYF